Listed below are T cell receptor beta chains from one sample, sequenced in a study of blood T cell repertoires in COVID-19. This table comes from immunoSEQ multiplex PCR, and its TCRdb copy is limited to in-frame clones, with some not included. The sample shows about 350,000 clones, about 90% of them seen only once. Sequenced input: PBMCs or T cells enriched from blood (not recorded which). Receptors originate from a woman aged 25 to 39 who had recovered from COVID-19. Each CDR3 is given with its conserved first and last residue. The D gene is left open where the match is weak. Part of the rows lack a size; the others show once, few, many or a class for expanded clones.

size: -
D: -
V: TRBV10-2
J: TRBJ1-3
DNA: TGCGCCAGCAGGGGGACTGCCAGCTCTGGAAACACCATATATTTT
CDR3: CASRGTASSGNTIYF

size: -
D: -
V: TRBV2
J: TRBJ1-5
DNA: TGTGCCAGCAGTGAGCCCCCAGGGGCCGGTCAGCCCCAGCATTTT
CDR3: CASSEPPGAGQPQHF

size: -
D: -
V: TRBV28
J: TRBJ1-4
DNA: TGTGCCAGCAGTCCCGGCGGGGGGAGAAAGGTTGAAAAACTGTTTTTT
CDR3: CASSPGGGRKVEKLFF

size: -
D: -
V: TRBV5-1
J: TRBJ2-2
DNA: TGCGCCAGCCACCGGGACTCGAACACCGGGGAGCTGTTTTTT
CDR3: CASHRDSNTGELFF

size: -
D: TRBD1
V: TRBV5-1
J: TRBJ1-1
DNA: TGCGCCAGCAGCTTGGGACAGGGAGGCACTGAAGCTTTCTTT
CDR3: CASSLGQGGTEAFF

size: -
D: -
V: TRBV27
J: TRBJ2-1
DNA: TGTGCCAGCAGCCAATTGCGGAGCAGAGAGCAGTTCTTC
CDR3: CASSQLRSREQFF

size: -
D: -
V: TRBV18
J: TRBJ2-7
DNA: TGTGCCAGCTCACCAAACGTCAGGGCCGGCGAGCAGTACTTC
CDR3: CASSPNVRAGEQYF

size: -
D: -
V: TRBV27
J: TRBJ1-2
DNA: TGTGCCAGCAGCTCCTCGCCTAAGTATAACTATGGCTACACCTTC
CDR3: CASSSSPKYNYGYTF

size: -
D: TRBD2
V: TRBV24-1
J: TRBJ2-5
DNA: TGTGCCACCAGTCAACCTCTAGCGGGGGAAAACCAAGAGACCCAGTACTTC
CDR3: CATSQPLAGENQETQYF

size: -
D: -
V: TRBV29-1
J: TRBJ1-1
DNA: TGCAGCGTTGATACGCCAGGGTTTGTTGTTTTCTTT
CDR3: CSVDTPGFVVFF

size: -
D: TRBD2
V: TRBV30
J: TRBJ2-1
DNA: TGTGCCTGGGGACCTAGCGGGGGCTCCTACAATGAGCAGTTCTTC
CDR3: CAWGPSGGSYNEQFF

size: -
D: TRBD1
V: TRBV5-1
J: TRBJ2-5
DNA: TGCGCCAGCAGCTTAGCCGGGACAGGACGACAAGAGACCCAGTACTTC
CDR3: CASSLAGTGRQETQYF

size: -
D: -
V: TRBV5-1
J: TRBJ1-4
DNA: TGCGCCAGCAGCTTGCTTTGGGAGCCTAATGAAAAACTGTTTTTT
CDR3: CASSLLWEPNEKLFF

size: -
D: -
V: TRBV2
J: TRBJ2-2
DNA: TGTGCCAGCAGTGAAGGTTTGGCAGGGTGGGTCGGGGAGCTGTTTTTT
CDR3: CASSEGLAGWVGELFF

size: many
D: -
V: TRBV19
J: TRBJ1-1
DNA: TGTGCCAGTAGTCCCGGGGGGTCCGGGAACACTGAAGCTTTCTTT
CDR3: CASSPGGSGNTEAFF

size: -
D: -
V: TRBV19
J: TRBJ1-5
DNA: TGTGCCAGTAGTATAAGCAGGGTAGGGGGCAATCAGCCCCAGCATTTT
CDR3: CASSISRVGGNQPQHF

size: once
D: TRBD1
V: TRBV7-9
J: TRBJ2-2
DNA: TGTGCCAGCAGCTCGATGGACAGGGCAGAGTTCGGGGAGCTGTTTTTT
CDR3: CASSSMDRAEFGELFF

size: -
D: -
V: TRBV2
J: TRBJ2-3
DNA: TGTGCCAGCAGTGAAGGGGGGGGCCATTTTTCCAGCACAGATACGCAGTATTTT
CDR3: CASSEGGGHFSSTDTQYF

size: -
D: -
V: TRBV20-1
J: TRBJ1-2
DNA: TGCAGTGCTAGTAACACCGCTAACTATGGCTACACCTTC
CDR3: CSASNTANYGYTF

size: -
D: -
V: TRBV11-2
J: TRBJ2-3
DNA: TGTGCCAGCAGCCGGGGACTCGCACCACCTAGCACAGATACGCAGTATTTT
CDR3: CASSRGLAPPSTDTQYF